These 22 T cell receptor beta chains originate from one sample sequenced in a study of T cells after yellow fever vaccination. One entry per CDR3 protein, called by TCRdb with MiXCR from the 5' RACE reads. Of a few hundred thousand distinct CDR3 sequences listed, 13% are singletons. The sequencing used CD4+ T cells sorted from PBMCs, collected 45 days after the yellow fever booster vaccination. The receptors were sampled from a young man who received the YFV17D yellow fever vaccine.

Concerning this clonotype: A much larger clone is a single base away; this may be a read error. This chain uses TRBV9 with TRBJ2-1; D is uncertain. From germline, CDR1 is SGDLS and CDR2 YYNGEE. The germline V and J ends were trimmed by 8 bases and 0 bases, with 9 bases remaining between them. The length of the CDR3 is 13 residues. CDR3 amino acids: CARSRSSYNEQFF. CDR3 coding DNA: TGTGCCAGAAGTCGAAGCTCCTACAATGAGCAGTTCTTC.

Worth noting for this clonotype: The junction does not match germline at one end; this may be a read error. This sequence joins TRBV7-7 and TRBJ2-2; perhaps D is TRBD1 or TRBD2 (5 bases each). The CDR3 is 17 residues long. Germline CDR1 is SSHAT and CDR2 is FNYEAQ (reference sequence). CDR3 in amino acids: CASSSLPGTENTGELFF. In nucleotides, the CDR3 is TGTGCTAGCAGCTCCCTCCCGGGGACCGAGAACACCGGGGAGCTGTTTTTT.

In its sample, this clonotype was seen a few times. The CDR3, as DNA: TGTGCCAGCAGCTTGTTCAGGGCAACTAATGAAAAACTGTTTTTT. This sequence encodes CASSLFRATNEKLFF. The V and J genes are TRBV5-6 and TRBJ1-4; the D gene is possibly TRBD1 (5 bases). This CDR3 spans 15 amino acids. V lost 1 base and J 0 bases, leaving 7 bases between the germline ends. CDR1 is SGHDT, CDR2 YYEEEE, per germline.

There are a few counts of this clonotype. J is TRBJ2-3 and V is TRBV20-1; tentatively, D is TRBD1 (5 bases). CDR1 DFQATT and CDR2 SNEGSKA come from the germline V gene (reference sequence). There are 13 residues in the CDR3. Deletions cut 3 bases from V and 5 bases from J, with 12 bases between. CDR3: CSARGRDGDTQYF. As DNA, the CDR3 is TGCAGTGCTAGGGGCAGGGATGGAGATACGCAGTATTTT.

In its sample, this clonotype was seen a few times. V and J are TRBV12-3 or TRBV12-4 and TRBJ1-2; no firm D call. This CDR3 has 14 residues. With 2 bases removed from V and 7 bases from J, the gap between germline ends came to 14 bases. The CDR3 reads CASSLLDQQSGYTF. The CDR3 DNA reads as TGTGCCAGCAGTTTATTAGATCAACAGAGTGGCTACACCTTC.

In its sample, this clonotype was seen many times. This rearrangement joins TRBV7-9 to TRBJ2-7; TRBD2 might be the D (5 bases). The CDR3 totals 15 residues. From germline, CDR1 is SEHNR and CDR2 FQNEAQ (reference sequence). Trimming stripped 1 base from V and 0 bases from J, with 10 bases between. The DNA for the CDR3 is TGTGCCAGCAGCTTAGACGCGGGTGCCTCCTACGAGCAGTACTTC. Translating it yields CASSLDAGASYEQYF.

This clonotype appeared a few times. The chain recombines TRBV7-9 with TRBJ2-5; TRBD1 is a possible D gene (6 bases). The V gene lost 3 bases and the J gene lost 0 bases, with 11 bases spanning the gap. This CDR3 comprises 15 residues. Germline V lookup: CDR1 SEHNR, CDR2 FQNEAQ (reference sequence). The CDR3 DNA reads TGTGCCAGCAGCTTGACAGGAGAGTACCAAGAGACCCAGTACTTC. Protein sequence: CASSLTGEYQETQYF.

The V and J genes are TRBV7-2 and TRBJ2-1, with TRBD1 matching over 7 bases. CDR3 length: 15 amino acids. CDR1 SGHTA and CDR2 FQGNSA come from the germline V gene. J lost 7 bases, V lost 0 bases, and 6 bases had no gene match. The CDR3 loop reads CASSLATGLWNEQFF. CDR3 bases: TGTGCCAGCAGCTTAGCGACAGGGTTATGGAATGAGCAGTTCTTC.

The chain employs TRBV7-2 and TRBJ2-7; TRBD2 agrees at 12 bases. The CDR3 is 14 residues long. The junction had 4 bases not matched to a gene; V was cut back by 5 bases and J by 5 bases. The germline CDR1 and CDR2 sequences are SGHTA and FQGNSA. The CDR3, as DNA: TGTGCCAGCAGCCGCAGACTAGCGGGAGACGAGCAGTACTTC. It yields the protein CASSRRLAGDEQYF.

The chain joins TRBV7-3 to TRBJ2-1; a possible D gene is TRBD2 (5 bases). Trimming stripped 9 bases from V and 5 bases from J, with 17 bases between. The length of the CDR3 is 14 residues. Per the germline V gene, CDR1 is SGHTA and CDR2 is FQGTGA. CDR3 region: CASSHGGDNNEQFF. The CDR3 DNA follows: TGTGCCAGTAGTCACGGAGGCGATAACAATGAGCAGTTCTTC.

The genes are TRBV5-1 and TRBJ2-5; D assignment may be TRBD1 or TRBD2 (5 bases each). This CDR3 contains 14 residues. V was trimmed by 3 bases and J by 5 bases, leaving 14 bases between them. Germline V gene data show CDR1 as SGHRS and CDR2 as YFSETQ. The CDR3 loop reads CASSSQVTGETQYF. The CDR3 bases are TGCGCCAGCAGCTCACAGGTCACGGGGGAGACCCAGTACTTC.

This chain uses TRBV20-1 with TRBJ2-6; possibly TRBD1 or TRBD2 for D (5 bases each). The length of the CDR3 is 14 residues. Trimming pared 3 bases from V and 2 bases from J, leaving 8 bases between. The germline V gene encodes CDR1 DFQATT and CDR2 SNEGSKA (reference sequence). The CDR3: CSASEGTGANVLTF. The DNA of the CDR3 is TGCAGTGCTAGTGAGGGGACTGGGGCCAACGTCCTGACTTTC.

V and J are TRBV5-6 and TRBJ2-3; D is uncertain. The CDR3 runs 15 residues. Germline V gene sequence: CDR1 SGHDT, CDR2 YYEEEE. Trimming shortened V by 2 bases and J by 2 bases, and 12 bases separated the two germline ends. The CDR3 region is CASSFKIGNTDTQYF. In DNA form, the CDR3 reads TGTGCCAGCAGCTTTAAGATAGGGAACACAGATACGCAGTATTTT.

The CDR3 loop reads CASSVPPDEQYF. In nucleotides, the CDR3 is TGCGCCAGCAGCGTCCCCCCAGACGAGCAGTACTTC. The V and J genes are TRBV5-1 and TRBJ2-7, with D hard to call. Looked up from germline, CDR1 is SGHRS and CDR2 is YFSETQ. CDR3 length: 12 amino acids. The ends were cut back, 4 bases at V and 5 bases at J, with 10 bases in the middle.

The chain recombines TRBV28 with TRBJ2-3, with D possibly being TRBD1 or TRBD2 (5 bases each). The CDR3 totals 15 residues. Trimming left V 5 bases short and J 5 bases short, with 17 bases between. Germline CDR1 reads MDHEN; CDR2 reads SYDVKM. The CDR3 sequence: CASSAPTRGVDTQYF. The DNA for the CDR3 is TGTGCCAGCAGTGCCCCGACAAGGGGAGTAGATACGCAGTATTTT.

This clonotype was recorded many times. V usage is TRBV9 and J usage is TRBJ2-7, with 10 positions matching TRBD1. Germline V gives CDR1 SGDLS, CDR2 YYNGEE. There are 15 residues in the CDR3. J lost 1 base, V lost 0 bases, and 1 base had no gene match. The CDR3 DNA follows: TGTGCCAGCAGCGTAGAGGGACAGGGGTCCTACGAGCAGTACTTC. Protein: CASSVEGQGSYEQYF.

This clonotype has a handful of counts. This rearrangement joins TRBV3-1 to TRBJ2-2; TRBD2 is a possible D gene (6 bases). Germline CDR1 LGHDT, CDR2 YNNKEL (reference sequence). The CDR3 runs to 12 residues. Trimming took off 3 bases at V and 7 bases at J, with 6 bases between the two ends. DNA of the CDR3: TGTGCCAGCAGCCATAGCGGCGGGGAGCTGTTTTTT. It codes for CASSHSGGELFF.

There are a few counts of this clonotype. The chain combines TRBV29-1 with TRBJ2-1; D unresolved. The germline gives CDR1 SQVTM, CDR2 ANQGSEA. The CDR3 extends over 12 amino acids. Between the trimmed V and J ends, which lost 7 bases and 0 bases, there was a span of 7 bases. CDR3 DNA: TGCAGCGGGGCGGTCTCCTACAATGAGCAGTTCTTC. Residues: CSGAVSYNEQFF.

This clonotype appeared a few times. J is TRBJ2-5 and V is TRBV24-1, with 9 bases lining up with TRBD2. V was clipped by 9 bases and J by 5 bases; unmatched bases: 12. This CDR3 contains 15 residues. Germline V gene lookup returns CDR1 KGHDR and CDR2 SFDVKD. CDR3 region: CATARSAGGRETQYF. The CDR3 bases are TGTGCCACCGCCCGCTCGGCGGGAGGGCGGGAGACCCAGTACTTC.

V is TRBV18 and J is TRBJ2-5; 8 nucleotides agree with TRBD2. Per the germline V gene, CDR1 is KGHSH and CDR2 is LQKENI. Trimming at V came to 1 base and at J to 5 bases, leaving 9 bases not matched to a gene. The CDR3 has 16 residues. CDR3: CASSPRSREGRETQYF. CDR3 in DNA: TGTGCCAGCTCACCACGGTCCCGGGAGGGCCGGGAGACCCAGTACTTC.

The CDR3 coding sequence is TGCGCCAGCAGCTTTAGCACAGGCCTTTCACCCCTCCACTTT. Translated: CASSFSTGLSPLHF. The chain employs TRBV5-1 and TRBJ1-6; TRBD1 might be the D (5 bases). The CDR3 is made up of 14 amino acids. The germline V and J ends were trimmed by 2 bases and 9 bases, with 12 bases remaining between them. Germline V gene data show CDR1 as SGHRS and CDR2 as YFSETQ.

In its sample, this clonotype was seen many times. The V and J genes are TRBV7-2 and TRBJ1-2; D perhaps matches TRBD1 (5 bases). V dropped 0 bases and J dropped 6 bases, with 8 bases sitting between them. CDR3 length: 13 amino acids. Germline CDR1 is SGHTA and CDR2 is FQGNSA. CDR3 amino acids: CASSLAAGNGYTF. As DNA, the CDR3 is TGTGCCAGCAGCTTAGCTGCAGGGAATGGCTACACCTTC.